This T cell receptor beta chain stems from a study of cytomegalovirus exposure and HLA in healthy donors. General study findings and limits: Later work found that TCR association rates differed between HLA loci; DRB1 had the most and HLA-C the fewest. What a later analysis showed was that several of the most significant clusters appeared linked to common viral pathogens.

This CDR3 is built from 14 residues. Germline values: CDR1 SGHDN, CDR2 FVKESK. V was shortened by 1 base and J by 4 bases, with 11 bases between the two germline ends. The study ran its PCR with 60 Vbeta and 13 Jbeta primers. The repertoire was sequenced with immunoSEQ multiplex PCR; TCRdb's copy has only in-frame clones and lacks some. The table shows about 150,000 clones, with about 80% occurring only once. This clone came up once. Its antigen is not known. This clonotype originated in a woman in her 50s in good health and CMV-seropositive. V is TRBV14 and J is TRBJ2-7; D is unclear. Input material: PBMCs. This chain's CDR3 is CASSQGAASYEQYF. In DNA, the CDR3 is TGTGCCAGCAGCCAAGGGGCCGCCTCTTACGAGCAGTACTTC.